These T cell receptor beta chains were read from a single sample in a study of blood T cell repertoires in COVID-19. Measured with immunoSEQ multiplex PCR; TCRdb has only the in-frame clones, and not every one. The sample contains fewer than 75,000 clones, more than 70% of which appear only once. Sequencing input: peripheral blood. The receptors come from a woman aged 55-75 years with acute or convalescent COVID-19. The CDR3 runs from the conserved cysteine through the conserved F or W. D genes are given only for firm matches. Clone size is given for some rows only: seen once, a few or many times, or a class if the clone is expanded.

J gene	D gene	V gene	clone size	CDR3 DNA	CDR3 protein
TRBJ2-5	NA	TRBV19	many	TGTGCCAGTAGTGACTCCCGCCGGCGTCTCCAAGAGACCCAGTACTTC	CASSDSRRRLQETQYF
TRBJ1-1	NA	TRBV2	NA	TGTGCCAGCAACTTAGCGCCCGGCACTGAAGCTTTCTTT	CASNLAPGTEAFF
TRBJ2-3	TRBD2	TRBV9	NA	TGTGCCAGCAGCGTAGTGGCGGGGGGCACTAGCACAGATACGCAGTATTTT	CASSVVAGGTSTDTQYF
TRBJ2-3	TRBD2	TRBV4-1	once	TGCGCCAGCAGCCAAGCCCTAGCGGGGGGGAACACAGATACGCAGTATTTT	CASSQALAGGNTDTQYF
TRBJ1-2	NA	TRBV5-1	NA	TGCGCCAGCAGCTCCGGGGGGACTGGCTACACCTTC	CASSSGGTGYTF
TRBJ1-1	NA	TRBV4-1	few	TGCGCCAGCAGCCTTGGAACAGTTAATATGAACACTGAAGCTTTCTTT	CASSLGTVNMNTEAFF
TRBJ2-5	TRBD2	TRBV7-8	NA	TGTGCCAGCAGTCCTTACGGGGGGGCCTCAGAGACCCAGTACTTC	CASSPYGGASETQYF
TRBJ1-1	TRBD1	TRBV6-4	NA	TGTGCCAGCAGGATGACAGGGGAAAAAACTGAAGCTTTCTTT	CASRMTGEKTEAFF
TRBJ2-2	NA	TRBV5-1	NA	TGCGCCAGCAGTCGCTTGGACAGCGCGTCGGGGGAGCTGTTTTTT	CASSRLDSASGELFF
TRBJ1-6	NA	TRBV9	NA	TGTGCCAGCAGCGTAGTCGGACTACCTAATTCACCCCTCCACTTT	CASSVVGLPNSPLHF
TRBJ2-7	NA	TRBV3-1/TRBV3-2	NA	TGTGCCAGCAGCCGCTCCGGGACACAGTACGAGCAGTACTTC	CASSRSGTQYEQYF
TRBJ2-4	NA	TRBV12-3/TRBV12-4	NA	TGTGCCAGCAGTTTAAGTGGGGCGGACATTCAGTACTTC	CASSLSGADIQYF
TRBJ1-5	NA	TRBV7-9	many	TGTGCCAGCAGCTTAGTGGGGCCCCAGGTACGGTATAGCAATCAGCCCCAGCATTTT	CASSLVGPQVRYSNQPQHF
TRBJ1-2	TRBD1	TRBV15	NA	TGTGCCTCCAAAGGGGGCATGTCTAACTATGGCTACACCTTC	CASKGGMSNYGYTF
TRBJ1-4	TRBD1	TRBV13	NA	TGTGCCAGCAGCACCGGGGACAGGGGTGAAAAACTGTTTTTT	CASSTGDRGEKLFF
TRBJ2-2	TRBD1	TRBV5-1	few	TGCGCCAGCAGCCCGGACAGGGGCATTGAGCTGTTTTTT	CASSPDRGIELFF
TRBJ2-1	NA	TRBV6-5	NA	TGTGCCAGCAGCAGCAGGGTAGGCAATGAGCAGTTCTTC	CASSSRVGNEQFF
TRBJ2-7	TRBD2	TRBV5-1	once	TGCGCCAGCAGCTTACGGGGGGGTAGCTCCTACGAGCAGTACTTC	CASSLRGGSSYEQYF
TRBJ1-2	NA	TRBV27	NA	TGTGCCAGCACTCAGGGCTCTAACTATGGCTACACCTTC	CASTQGSNYGYTF
TRBJ1-1	NA	TRBV15	NA	TGTGCCACCAGCAGACTGTCGGGGTCGAACACTGAAGCTTTCTTT	CATSRLSGSNTEAFF
TRBJ2-1	TRBD2	TRBV5-1	NA	TGCGCCAGCAGCTTGGAAAGCGGGGAAATGGATGAGCAGTTCTTC	CASSLESGEMDEQFF
TRBJ1-6	NA	TRBV6-2/TRBV6-3	NA	TGTGCCAGCAGCGCGGGGAGCCTCCATTCACCCCTCCACTTT	CASSAGSLHSPLHF
TRBJ1-2	NA	TRBV18	NA	TGTGCCAGCTCACCCGACAGCGACTATGGCTACACCTTC	CASSPDSDYGYTF
TRBJ1-4	NA	TRBV5-4	NA	TGTGCCAGCAGCTTGTTCAAGCAGGGCGGTAATGAAAAACTGTTTTTT	CASSLFKQGGNEKLFF
TRBJ2-2	TRBD1	TRBV7-9	NA	TGTGCCAGCAGCTCCACAGGGGTGGGCGGGGAGCTGTTTTTT	CASSSTGVGGELFF
TRBJ1-1	NA	TRBV19	NA	TGTGCCAGTAGTATCTCAGGGGCAGGTAACACTGAAGCTTTCTTT	CASSISGAGNTEAFF
TRBJ1-2	NA	TRBV11-2	NA	TGTGCCAGCAGCTCGACAGTCTATGGCTACACCTTC	CASSSTVYGYTF
TRBJ1-2	TRBD1	TRBV5-6	NA	TGTGCCAGCGTAAGGGGGACAGTACAAGGCTACACCTTC	CASVRGTVQGYTF
TRBJ2-2	TRBD1	TRBV15	NA	TGTGCCACCAGCATTGGACAGGGCAGCGCCGGGGAGCTGTTTTTT	CATSIGQGSAGELFF
TRBJ1-2	NA	TRBV3-1/TRBV3-2	NA	TGTGCCAGCAGACTCAGGGCTGGGTATGGCTACACCTTC	CASRLRAGYGYTF
TRBJ2-1	NA	TRBV28	few	TGTGCCAGCACCGGTCCCCCTTACAATGAGCAGTTCTTC	CASTGPPYNEQFF
TRBJ2-3	NA	TRBV4-1	few	TGCGCCAGCTTACCAGAGAGGGGACTCACAGATACGCAGTATTTT	CASLPERGLTDTQYF
TRBJ2-1	TRBD1	TRBV5-5	NA	TGTGCCAGCAGCTTACAGGGGGTCCCCTACAATGAGCAGTTCTTC	CASSLQGVPYNEQFF